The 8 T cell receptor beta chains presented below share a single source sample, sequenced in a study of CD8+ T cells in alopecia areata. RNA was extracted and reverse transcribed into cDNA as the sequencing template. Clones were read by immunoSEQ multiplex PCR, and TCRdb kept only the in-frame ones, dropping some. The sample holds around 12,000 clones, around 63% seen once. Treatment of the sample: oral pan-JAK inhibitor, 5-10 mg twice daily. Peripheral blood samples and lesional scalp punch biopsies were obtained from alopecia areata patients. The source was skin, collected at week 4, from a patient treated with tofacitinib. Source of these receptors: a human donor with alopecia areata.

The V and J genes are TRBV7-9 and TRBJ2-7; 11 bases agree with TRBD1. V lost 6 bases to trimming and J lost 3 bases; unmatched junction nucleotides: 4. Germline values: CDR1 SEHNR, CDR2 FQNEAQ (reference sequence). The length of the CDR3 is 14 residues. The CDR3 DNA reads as TGTGCCAGCAGTGCCGGGACAGGGGGCTACGAGCAGTACTTC. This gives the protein CASSAGTGGYEQYF.

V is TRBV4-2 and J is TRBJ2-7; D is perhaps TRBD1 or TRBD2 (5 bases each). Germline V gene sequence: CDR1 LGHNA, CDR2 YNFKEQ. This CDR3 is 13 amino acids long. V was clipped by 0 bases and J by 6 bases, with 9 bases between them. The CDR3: CASSQEGVLEQYF. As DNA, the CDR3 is TGTGCCAGCAGCCAAGAGGGGGTTCTCGAGCAGTACTTC.

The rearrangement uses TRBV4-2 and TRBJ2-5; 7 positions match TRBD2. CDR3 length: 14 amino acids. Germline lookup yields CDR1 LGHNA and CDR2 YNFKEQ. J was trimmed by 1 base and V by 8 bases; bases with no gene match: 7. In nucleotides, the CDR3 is TGTGCCAGCTCCAGCGGGGCCGCCCAAGAGACCCAGTACTTC. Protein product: CASSSGAAQETQYF.

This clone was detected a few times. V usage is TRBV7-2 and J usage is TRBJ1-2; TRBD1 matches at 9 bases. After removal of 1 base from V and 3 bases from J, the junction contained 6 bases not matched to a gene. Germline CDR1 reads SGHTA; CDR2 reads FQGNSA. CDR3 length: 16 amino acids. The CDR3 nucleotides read TGTGCCAGCAGCTTAGGTTTACAGGGGGCTGACTATGGCTACACCTTC. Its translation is CASSLGLQGADYGYTF.

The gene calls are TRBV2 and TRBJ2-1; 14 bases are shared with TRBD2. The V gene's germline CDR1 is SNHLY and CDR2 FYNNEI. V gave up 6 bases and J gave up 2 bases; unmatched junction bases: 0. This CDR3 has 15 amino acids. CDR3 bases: TGTGCCAGCAGGGGACTAGCGGGGGCCTACAATGAGCAGTTCTTC. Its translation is CASRGLAGAYNEQFF.

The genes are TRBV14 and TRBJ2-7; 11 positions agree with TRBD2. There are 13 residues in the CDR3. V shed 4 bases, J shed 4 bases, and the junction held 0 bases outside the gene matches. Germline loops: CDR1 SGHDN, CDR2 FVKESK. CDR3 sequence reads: CASSRLAGYEQYF. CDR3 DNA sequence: TGTGCCAGCAGCCGACTAGCGGGGTACGAGCAGTACTTC.

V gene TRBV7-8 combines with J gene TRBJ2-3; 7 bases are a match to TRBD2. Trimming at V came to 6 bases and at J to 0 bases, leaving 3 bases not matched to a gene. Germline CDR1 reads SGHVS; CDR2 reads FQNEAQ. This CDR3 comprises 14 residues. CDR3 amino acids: CASRRAGSTDTQYF. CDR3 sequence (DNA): TGTGCCAGCAGAAGAGCGGGGAGCACAGATACGCAGTATTTT.

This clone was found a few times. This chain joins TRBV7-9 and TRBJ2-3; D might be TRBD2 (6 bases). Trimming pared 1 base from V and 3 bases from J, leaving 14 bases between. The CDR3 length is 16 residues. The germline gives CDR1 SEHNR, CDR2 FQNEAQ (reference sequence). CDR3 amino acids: CASSLGVSGGTDTQYF. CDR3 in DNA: TGTGCCAGCAGCTTAGGCGTTAGCGGTGGGACAGATACGCAGTATTTT.